This is a list of T cell receptor beta chains from one sample in a study of T cell changes during pregnancy in multiple sclerosis. TCRdb keeps only in-frame clones here, not all; method: immunoSEQ multiplex PCR. The sample comprises 60,000 or so clones, 90% of which are singletons, and approximately 2.3% rests with the top ten. The sample consisted of peripheral blood, taken in the second trimester of pregnancy. These receptors originate from a female donor in good health, enrolled as a control in a pregnancy study. Both conserved end residues are part of each CDR3. A D gene is named only where the DNA matches it firmly. Not every row has a clone size; where given, it reads once, few, many or a size class.

NA	TRBJ2-7	NA	TRBV5-6	TGTGCCAGCAGCTTGGACAGTTACTACGAGCAGTACTTC	CASSLDSYYEQYF
TRBD2	TRBJ2-7	NA	TRBV4-1	TGCGCCAGCAGCCAAGGACGATCCAGCGGGGTTTACGAGCAGTACTTC	CASSQGRSSGVYEQYF
NA	TRBJ1-1	NA	TRBV2	TGTGCCAGCAATGGGGACCGGGAGGCGAACACTGAAGCTTTCTTT	CASNGDREANTEAFF
TRBD2	TRBJ2-7	NA	TRBV10-3	TGTGCCATCAGTGAGGGGAGACTAGCGGGGACCTACGAGCAGTACTTC	CAISEGRLAGTYEQYF
NA	TRBJ2-6	NA	TRBV6-5	TGTGCCAGCAGTTTAATTCAGGGTTCTGGGGCCAACGTCCTGACTTTC	CASSLIQGSGANVLTF
TRBD2	TRBJ2-3	NA	TRBV5-1	TGCGCCAGCGGCAACCCGGGGGGGGATACGCAGTATTTT	CASGNPGGDTQYF
NA	TRBJ2-7	NA	TRBV5-6	TGTGCCAGCAGCCCAGGGCCGAGGGGGTCCTACGAGCAGTACTTC	CASSPGPRGSYEQYF
NA	TRBJ2-7	NA	TRBV5-1	TGCGCCAGCAGCTCAGGACCCGGAGGCGAGCAGTACTTC	CASSSGPGGEQYF
NA	TRBJ1-1	once	TRBV7-8	TGTGCCAGCAGCTTGGGGGGGGGCCTGAACACTGAAGCTTTCTTT	CASSLGGGLNTEAFF
TRBD1	TRBJ1-4	NA	TRBV5-1	TGCGCCAGCAAACAGGGGGATGAAAAACTGTTTTTT	CASKQGDEKLFF
NA	TRBJ2-5	NA	TRBV5-6	TGTGCCAGCAGCTTGGGTATCCCGTTAAGAGGGGAGACCCAGTACTTC	CASSLGIPLRGETQYF
NA	TRBJ2-3	NA	TRBV30	TGTGCCTGGAGTGTAGGGGGAGCGAATACGCAGTATTTT	CAWSVGGANTQYF
NA	TRBJ1-2	NA	TRBV29-1	TGCAGCGTTGAAGGATCTAGTAGTGGCTACACCTTC	CSVEGSSSGYTF
TRBD2	TRBJ2-1	NA	TRBV7-7	TGTGCTAGCAGCTTAGGTGCGCGCGGGGGGGGATACAATGAGCAGTTCTTC	CASSLGARGGGYNEQFF
NA	TRBJ2-1	NA	TRBV19	TGTGCCAGTAGTATCTCGGTGCGCCTATACAATGAGCAGTTCTTC	CASSISVRLYNEQFF
NA	TRBJ1-2	NA	TRBV7-9	TGTGCCAGCAGCCCTCCCCCAGGGGACTATGGCTACACCTTC	CASSPPPGDYGYTF
TRBD2	TRBJ2-5	NA	TRBV4-1	TGCGCCAGCAGCCACCTCGGGGGGAGCCAGTACTTC	CASSHLGGSQYF
NA	TRBJ2-4	NA	TRBV27	TGTGCCAGCAGTTTATCGGGGGGTCGTGACATTCAGTACTTC	CASSLSGGRDIQYF
NA	TRBJ2-1	NA	TRBV6-5	TGTGCCAGCAGTTTAGCTCACGGGAGCTCCTACAATGAGCAGTTCTTC	CASSLAHGSSYNEQFF
TRBD2	TRBJ2-2	NA	TRBV4-2	TGTGCCAGCAGCCAAGGGCGGGGGGGCAACACCGGGGAGCTGTTTTTT	CASSQGRGGNTGELFF
TRBD2	TRBJ2-7	once	TRBV27	TGTGCCAGCAGTTTCCAGCGGGAGGTCCACGAGCAGTACTTC	CASSFQREVHEQYF
NA	TRBJ1-2	NA	TRBV27	TGTGCCAGCAGTTCCATGACAGGAGAGCTGAATGGCTACACCTTC	CASSSMTGELNGYTF
TRBD1	TRBJ1-5	NA	TRBV19	TGTGCCAGTTTCGACAGGGTCCCCCATCAGCCCCAGCATTTT	CASFDRVPHQPQHF
NA	TRBJ1-5	NA	TRBV19	TGTGCCAGTAGCGGGGATAGCAATCAGCCCCAGCATTTT	CASSGDSNQPQHF
TRBD1	TRBJ2-3	NA	TRBV6-6	TGTGCCGTCAGGGGGCAGGGCACAGATACGCAGTATTTT	CAVRGQGTDTQYF
TRBD1	TRBJ2-3	NA	TRBV5-1	TGCGCCAGCAGCGGATGGACAGGGGGGAAAGATACGCAGTATTTT	CASSGWTGGKDTQYF
NA	TRBJ1-1	NA	TRBV27	TGTGCCAGCAGCTGGGGGGAGACGGGCACTGAAGCTTTCTTT	CASSWGETGTEAFF